These 11 T cell receptor beta chains were all obtained from the same sample, sequenced in a study of immune heterogeneity within non-small cell lung tumors. TCR beta CDR3 regions came from multiplex PCR with 32 forward V and 13 reverse J primers. A single record per CDR3 protein comes from TCRdb applying MiXCR to the multiplex PCR reads. The data show about 15,000 distinct CDR3 sequences, approximately 26% seen once. Template material for each sample was around 630 ng of bulk tumor genomic DNA. In surgery, several biopsies were collected from each primary tumor at widely spaced sites. Patients with untreated, newly diagnosed non-small cell lung cancer underwent curative surgery. Sequenced material: lung tumor tissue. These receptors all come from a man in his forties with non-small cell lung cancer.

To note about this clonotype: A much larger clone differs by one base, so this may be a read error. V gene TRBV9 combines with J gene TRBJ2-2; D gene unclear. Germline CDR1 and CDR2: SGDLS and YYNGEE. Between the trimmed V and J ends, which lost 4 bases and 3 bases, there was a span of 7 bases. This CDR3 contains 13 residues. CDR3 amino acids: CASSIAYTGELFF. DNA of the CDR3: TGTGCCAGCAGCATAGCTTACACCGGGGAGCTGTTTTTT.

By sample fraction, this clonotype is medium-sized. CDR3 nucleotide sequence: TGTGCCAGCACCCGGACAGGTTACTACGAGCAGTACTTC. Translation gives CASTRTGYYEQYF. The rearrangement uses TRBV11-3 and TRBJ2-7, with 7 bases that match TRBD1. The germline gives CDR1 SGHNT, CDR2 YENEEA. The V segment lost 7 bases and the J segment 3 bases; nucleotides outside the gene matches: 6. This CDR3 has 13 amino acids. The complete variable domain, with remaining parts taken from reference TRBV11-3 and TRBJ2-7, reads EAGVVQSPRYKIIEKKQPVAFWCNPISGHNTLYWYLQNLGQGPELLIRYENEEAVDDSQLPKDRFSAERLKGVDSTLKIQPAELGDSAVYLCASTRTGYYEQYFGPGTRLTVT.

V and J are TRBV28 and TRBJ1-1; no clear D gene. The CDR3 consists of 14 residues. The germline V gene has CDR1 MDHEN and CDR2 SYDVKM. Trimming pared 6 bases from V and 0 bases from J, leaving 11 bases between. The DNA for the CDR3 is TGTGCCAGCAGCGACGCACTCCTGAACACTGAAGCTTTCTTT. Protein: CASSDALLNTEAFF.

Of note for this clonotype: A much larger clone lies a single base off, so this may be a read error. This chain connects TRBV7-9 to TRBJ2-7; D possibly corresponds to TRBD2 (5 bases). Germline CDR1 and CDR2: SEHNR and FQNEAQ (reference sequence). The CDR3 covers 14 residues. DNA of the CDR3: TGTGTCAGCAGCCCAACCCGGGGAACCTACGAGCAGTACTTC. Translated: CVSSPTRGTYEQYF.

This clonotype was recorded only once. A much more abundant neighbour one base away suggests this may be a read error. The chain is built from TRBV6-2 or TRBV6-3 and TRBJ2-1, with D uncertain. Per germline, CDR1 MNHEY and CDR2 SVGEGT. The CDR3 loop spans 12 amino acids. V shed 5 bases and J shed 6 bases, with 8 bases lying between them. The CDR3 sequence is CASSPVVNEQFF. In nucleotides, the CDR3 is TGTGCCAGCAGTCCCGTGGTCAATGAGCAGTTCTTC.

Details on this clonotype: A clone one base away is much larger, so this may be a read error. The chain carries TRBV20-1 and TRBJ2-1, with D hard to call. Trimming removed 6 bases from V and 13 bases from J, with 16 bases in between. This CDR3 has 11 amino acids. The germline CDR1 and CDR2 sequences are DFQATT and SNEGSKA (reference sequence). CDR3 DNA: TGCAGTGCGGTCAGCTGGAGTCGTCAGTTCTTC. As protein: CSAVSWSRQFF.

This clonotype was recorded only once. This may arise from a read error, as a much more abundant clone is one base away. The chain has TRBV9 and TRBJ2-1, with unresolved D. Germline V gene lookup returns CDR1 SGDLS and CDR2 YYNGEE. The CDR3 spans 13 residues. The CDR3 region has the DNA TGTGCCAGAAGCGTAGTAGGGATTGATGAGCAGTTCTTC. Its protein product is CARSVVGIDEQFF.

This clonotype counts as medium-sized. At one end, the junction sequence differs from germline, possibly due to a read error. The gene calls are TRBV7-7 and TRBJ2-3; perhaps TRBD1 as D (6 bases). The CDR3 has 14 residues. Germline CDR1 SSHAT, CDR2 FNYEAQ (reference sequence). The CDR3 here is CASSLTGPADTQYF. The CDR3 nucleotides are TGTGCTAGCAGCCTGACAGGTCCCGCAGATACGCAGTATTTT.

By share, this clonotype ranks as medium-sized. The chain employs TRBV2 and TRBJ1-4, with D unresolved. The CDR3 loop spans 14 amino acids. Germline V gene sequence: CDR1 SNHLY, CDR2 FYNNEI. V was clipped by 2 bases and J by 7 bases, with 11 bases between them. CDR3 nucleotide sequence: TGTGCCAGCAGTGAAAGTTACTTGGGTGAAAAACTGTTTTTT. It specifies CASSESYLGEKLFF.

Worth noting for this clonotype: A much larger clone sits a single nucleotide away, making a read error possible. This chain connects TRBV3-1 to TRBJ1-1; D is unclear. The CDR3 contains 12 residues. CDR1 and CDR2 from the germline V gene are LGHDT and YNNKEL (reference sequence). As DNA, the CDR3 is TGTGTCAGCAGCCAACTAGGGACTGAAGCTTTCTTT. Translation gives CVSSQLGTEAFF.

The chain uses TRBV6-2 or TRBV6-3 and TRBJ2-1; D is possibly TRBD1 or TRBD2 (5 bases each). Germline CDR1 MNHEY, CDR2 SVGEGT. The CDR3 length is 16 residues. V lost 6 bases to trimming and J lost 7 bases, with 22 bases between them. DNA of the CDR3: TGTGCCAGCAGAACCGGGACGGGCAGCTTTGGAAATGAGCAGTTCTTC. It encodes CASRTGTGSFGNEQFF.